A selection of T cell receptor beta chains follows, all from one sample in a study of OX40 agonist ivuxolimab in advanced cancers. Measured with immunoSEQ multiplex PCR; TCRdb has only the in-frame clones, and not every one. The top ten clones hold around 0.64% of a sample with about 46,000 clones, 70% to 90% of them seen once. Sequenced material: CD4+ or CD8+ T cells sorted from blood, taken in a trial of the OX40 agonist ivuxolimab. All receptors come from an adult with an advanced solid tumor such as melanoma, head and neck, liver or kidney cancer. CDR3s include the opening cysteine and the closing phenylalanine or tryptophan. The D gene is left open where the match is weak. Only some rows state a clone size, as once, few, many or a class for expanded clones.

J	D	V	size	CDR3	DNA
TRBJ1-1	-	TRBV5-1	-	CASSLAQNTEAFF	TGCGCCAGCAGCTTGGCGCAGAACACTGAAGCTTTCTTT
TRBJ2-7	-	TRBV7-9	-	CASSNTGATYEQYF	TGTGCCAGCAGCAACACGGGGGCAACCTACGAGCAGTACTTC
TRBJ2-5	TRBD2	TRBV5-1	-	CASSLAVAGEGETQYF	TGCGCCAGCAGCTTGGCTGTGGCGGGAGAGGGGGAGACCCAGTACTTC
TRBJ2-1	-	TRBV4-1	few	CASSQTEGRLVDNEQFF	TGCGCCAGCAGCCAAACAGAAGGGAGGCTAGTCGACAATGAGCAGTTCTTC
TRBJ2-7	-	TRBV19	-	CASPFGGLGTSIFSEQYF	TGTGCCAGCCCTTTCGGTGGACTGGGGACTTCAATTTTCTCCGAGCAGTACTTC
TRBJ1-1	TRBD1	TRBV9	-	CASSVEWTGKNTEAFF	TGTGCCAGCAGCGTAGAGTGGACAGGGAAGAACACTGAAGCTTTCTTT
TRBJ2-7	-	TRBV11-3	few	CASSSRRGKGLYEQYF	TGTGCCAGCAGCTCACGACGAGGCAAGGGACTCTACGAGCAGTACTTC
TRBJ1-4	-	TRBV10-3	-	CAISEFHHPGLMRSNEKLFF	TGTGCCATCAGTGAGTTCCATCACCCGGGACTCATGCGGTCTAATGAAAAACTGTTTTTT
TRBJ1-2	-	TRBV2	-	CASRAYRDGYTF	TGTGCCAGCAGAGCCTACAGGGATGGCTACACCTTC
TRBJ2-3	TRBD1	TRBV11-1	-	CASSPGTGYTQYF	TGTGCCAGCAGCCCCGGGACAGGGTATACGCAGTATTTT
TRBJ2-3	-	TRBV7-6	once	CASSITTDTQYF	TGTGCCAGCAGTATCACCACAGATACGCAGTATTTT
TRBJ2-1	-	TRBV5-1	-	CASSLTQNEQFF	TGCGCCAGCAGCTTGACCCAGAATGAGCAGTTCTTC
TRBJ2-6	-	TRBV5-1	-	CASSWPGGANVLTF	TGCGCCAGCAGCTGGCCGGGTGGGGCCAACGTCCTGACTTTC
TRBJ2-1	TRBD2	TRBV30	-	CAWRPSGSSYNEQFF	TGTGCCTGGAGACCTAGCGGGAGCTCCTACAATGAGCAGTTCTTC
TRBJ2-5	-	TRBV2	-	CASSEWGGGSTQYF	TGTGCCAGCAGTGAATGGGGAGGGGGAAGTACCCAGTACTTC
TRBJ2-7	-	TRBV5-1	-	CASGLLGEQYF	TGCGCCAGCGGGTTACTAGGCGAGCAGTACTTC
TRBJ2-7	TRBD2	TRBV10-1	once	CASSGPSMTSGSSYEQYF	TGCGCCAGCAGTGGACCCTCCATGACTAGCGGGAGCTCCTACGAGCAGTACTTC
TRBJ2-3	TRBD2	TRBV25-1	-	CASSDKRESSDTQYF	TGTGCCAGCAGTGATAAGCGGGAGTCTTCGGATACGCAGTATTTT
TRBJ2-7	TRBD1	TRBV7-9	-	CASSLPLTGGGYEQYF	TGTGCCAGCAGCTTACCCCTTACAGGGGGCGGTTACGAGCAGTACTTC
TRBJ2-2	-	TRBV5-1	-	CASSFLGASNTGELFF	TGCGCCAGCAGCTTTTTAGGGGCCTCGAACACCGGGGAGCTGTTTTTT
TRBJ2-7	-	TRBV4-2	-	CASSQASKGGTGGEQYF	TGTGCCAGCAGCCAAGCTAGTAAGGGCGGGACCGGCGGGGAGCAGTACTTC
TRBJ2-3	-	TRBV9	-	CASSVADTQYF	TGTGCCAGCAGCGTGGCAGATACGCAGTATTTT
TRBJ1-1	-	TRBV11-3	-	CASSKGNTEAFF	TGTGCCAGCAGCAAGGGCAACACTGAAGCTTTCTTT
TRBJ2-3	TRBD1	TRBV5-4	-	CASSLLGQGVTDTQYF	TGTGCCAGCAGCCTGTTGGGACAGGGGGTGACAGATACGCAGTATTTT
TRBJ1-3	-	TRBV7-9	-	CASSLGDTRSGNTIYF	TGTGCCAGCAGCTTAGGGGACACTCGCTCTGGAAACACCATATATTTT
TRBJ2-2	TRBD2	TRBV5-4	-	CASSLDLAGALTGELFF	TGTGCCAGCAGCTTGGATCTAGCGGGAGCGTTAACCGGGGAGCTGTTTTTT
TRBJ2-2	-	TRBV11-3	-	CASSFDLGGELFF	TGTGCCAGCAGCTTCGATTTAGGTGGGGAGCTGTTTTTT
TRBJ2-7	-	TRBV5-1	-	CASSLGYEQYF	TGCGCCAGCAGCTTGGGCTACGAGCAGTACTTC
TRBJ1-4	-	TRBV27	-	CASSRDGVITNEKLFF	TGTGCCAGCAGCCGGGACGGAGTCATCACGAATGAAAAACTGTTTTTT
TRBJ1-1	-	TRBV11-3	-	CASSLQDTEAFF	TGTGCCAGCAGCTTACAAGATACTGAAGCTTTCTTT
TRBJ2-3	-	TRBV7-8	-	CASSSDQTDTQYF	TGTGCCAGCAGCTCGGACCAGACAGATACGCAGTATTTT
TRBJ2-6	-	TRBV7-3	-	CASSLMGSGANVLTF	TGTGCCAGCAGCTTGATGGGCTCTGGGGCCAACGTCCTGACTTTC
TRBJ1-2	-	TRBV14	-	CASSQDPLAGGIYGYTF	TGTGCCAGCAGCCAAGACCCGTTGGCGGGGGGGATCTATGGCTACACCTTC
TRBJ1-4	-	TRBV7-8	-	CASSPRGVGEKLFF	TGTGCCAGCAGTCCAAGAGGTGTGGGTGAAAAACTGTTTTTT
TRBJ2-4	TRBD1	TRBV19	-	CASSRVGQGKNIQYF	TGTGCCAGTAGTAGAGTCGGACAGGGGAAAAACATTCAGTACTTC
TRBJ2-1	-	TRBV5-1	-	CASSLMDEPRNEQFF	TGCGCCAGCAGCTTAATGGACGAGCCTCGGAATGAGCAGTTCTTC
TRBJ1-1	-	TRBV14	-	CASSFAGGTEAFF	TGTGCCAGCAGCTTCGCGGGGGGCACTGAAGCTTTCTTT
TRBJ1-6	-	TRBV28	-	CASSSDYSPLHF	TGTGCCAGCAGTTCGGACTATTCACCCCTCCACTTT
TRBJ1-5	-	TRBV2	-	CASKRDLAQPQHF	TGTGCCAGCAAAAGGGACTTGGCTCAGCCCCAGCATTTT
TRBJ2-7	-	TRBV5-6	-	CASRGLKSYEQYF	TGTGCCAGCAGAGGGCTCAAGTCGTACGAGCAGTACTTC
TRBJ1-2	-	TRBV6-5	-	CASSPGPGVGYTF	TGTGCCAGCAGTCCCGGGCCAGGGGTTGGCTACACCTTC